These 22 T cell receptor beta chains originate from one sample sequenced in a study of CD8+CD57+ T cells in acquired aplastic anemia. Before being chosen for sequencing, patients had shown CD8+CD57+ cell expansion by flow cytometry. TCR beta VDJ and CDR3 profiling used genomic DNA as template. TCRdb used MiXCR to reprocess the reads, holding one entry per CDR3 protein. Of roughly 280,000 distinct CDR3 sequences in the sample, about three fifths were seen once. The source material was sorted CD4+, CD8+, or CD8+CD57+ T cells (not recorded which) from PBMCs. The receptors shown here come from a human donor with aplastic anemia.

This clonotype was recorded at least ten times. The V and J genes are TRBV20-1 and TRBJ1-3, with 7 bases lining up with TRBD1. This CDR3 has 14 amino acids. V lost 3 bases and J lost 2; bases outside the gene matches: 4. Germline lookup yields CDR1 DFQATT and CDR2 SNEGSKA (reference sequence). The CDR3 spells CSARTGTAGNTIYF. As DNA, the CDR3 is TGCAGTGCTAGGACAGGGACTGCTGGAAACACCATATATTTT.

Comment on this clonotype: Lacking the conserved final phenylalanine or tryptophan, this CDR3 likely reflects a read error. The chain couples TRBV5-1 to TRBJ2-7; tentative D call: TRBD1 (8 bases). The V gene's germline CDR1 is SGHRS and CDR2 YFSETQ. CDR3 length: 15 residues. V was clipped by 0 bases and J by 2 bases, with 12 bases between them. CDR3 amino acids: CASSLDRGGPYEQYC. CDR3 in DNA: TGCGCCAGCAGCTTGGACAGGGGGGGCCCCTACGAGCAGTACTGC.

A remark on this clonotype: A much larger clone sits a single nucleotide away, making a read error possible. The chain combines TRBV5-6 with TRBJ1-2; D may be TRBD1 (6 bases). The CDR3 loop spans 13 amino acids. Germline V lookup: CDR1 SGHDT, CDR2 YYEEEE. V lost 4 bases and J lost 4, with 11 bases in between. CDR3: CASSRAGAYGYTF. CDR3 in DNA: TGTGCCAGCAGCCGAGCAGGGGCCTATGGCTACACCTTC.

The chain recombines TRBV5-1 with TRBJ1-1; D perhaps matches TRBD1 (5 bases). This CDR3 comprises 14 residues. Per the germline V gene, CDR1 is SGHRS and CDR2 is YFSETQ. V lost 4 bases and J 2 bases, leaving 12 bases between the germline ends. The CDR3 is CASSGGDGNTEAFF. CDR3 in DNA: TGCGCCAGCAGCGGGGGGGACGGTAACACTGAAGCTTTCTTT.

The rearrangement links TRBV25-1 to TRBJ1-5, with D hard to call. This CDR3 comprises 14 residues. V lost 6 bases, J lost 4 bases, and 13 bases lay in between. Germline V gives CDR1 MGHDK, CDR2 SYGVNS. The CDR3, as DNA: TGTGCCAGCAGGATGTCTGGGCTGAATCAGCCCCAGCATTTT. The encoded protein is CASRMSGLNQPQHF.

The chain uses TRBV24-1 and TRBJ2-5, with a tentative D call TRBD2 (7 bases). The CDR3 loop spans 15 amino acids. V shed 11 bases and J shed 4 bases, with 22 bases lying between them. Germline CDR1 reads KGHDR; CDR2 reads SFDVKD. CDR3 in DNA: TGTGCCAGCAGACTACAGGGAGGGAGGTTAGAGACCCAGTACTTC. It yields the protein CASRLQGGRLETQYF.

The genes are TRBV20-1 and TRBJ1-6; a weak D match, TRBD1 (6 bases). CDR3 size: 11 residues. Germline V gene lookup returns CDR1 DFQATT and CDR2 SNEGSKA (reference sequence). V was shortened by 5 bases and J by 15 bases, with 14 bases between the two germline ends. CDR3 in amino acids: CSAPQGVSLHF. The CDR3, as DNA: TGCAGTGCTCCACAGGGTGTAAGCCTCCACTTT.

As to this clonotype: Relative to the germline gene, one junction end is altered; a read error may explain this. J is TRBJ2-7 and V is TRBV10-2; TRBD1 agrees at 7 bases. CDR1 is WSHSY, CDR2 SAAADI, per germline. CDR3 length: 14 residues. The CDR3 region is CASSYSGQDYEQYF. Written as DNA, the CDR3 is TGTGCCAGCAGTTACTCTGGACAGGATTACGAGCAGTACTTC.

This clonotype occurred many times. The chain uses TRBV7-6 and TRBJ2-1; tentative D call: TRBD2 (6 bases). Per the germline V gene, CDR1 is SGHVS and CDR2 is FNYEAQ. Trimming stripped 2 bases from V and 5 bases from J, with 13 bases between. This CDR3 has 15 residues. The CDR3 sequence: CASSLMAGSNNEQFF. CDR3 sequence (DNA): TGTGCCAGCAGCTTAATGGCGGGGAGCAACAATGAGCAGTTCTTC.

This clonotype was counted at least ten times. The chain combines TRBV6-1 with TRBJ1-1, with D uncertain. The CDR3 length is 15 residues. V lost 7 bases and J 2 bases, leaving 17 bases between the germline ends. Germline CDR1 and CDR2: MNHNS and SASEGT. The CDR3 spells CASKELSGINTEAFF. CDR3 in DNA: TGTGCCAGCAAAGAACTATCGGGAATAAACACTGAAGCTTTCTTT.

J is TRBJ2-5 and V is TRBV7-2, with unresolved D. In germline, CDR1 is SGHTA, CDR2 FQGNSA. The CDR3 length is 13 residues. Trimming left V 5 bases short and J 5 bases short, with 12 bases between. The CDR3: CASSHGVRETQYF. The CDR3 bases are TGTGCCAGCAGCCACGGTGTTCGGGAGACCCAGTACTTC.

The table lists this clonotype with many counts. This chain connects TRBV7-9 to TRBJ1-1, with 7 bases aligning to TRBD1. The junction had 6 bases not matched to a gene; V was cut back by 10 bases and J by 4 bases. The CDR3 runs to 12 residues. Per germline, CDR1 SEHNR and CDR2 FQNEAQ (reference sequence). CDR3 amino acids: CATSGGVTEAFF. CDR3 in DNA: TGTGCCACCTCAGGGGGGGTCACTGAAGCTTTCTTT.

The V call is TRBV19, the J call TRBJ1-2, with D hard to call. CDR3 size: 11 residues. Germline V gives CDR1 LNHDA, CDR2 SQIVND (reference sequence). The V end was cut by 11 bases, the J end by 4 bases, with 11 bases between. The CDR3 DNA reads TGTGCCTCCCTGGACGGCTATGGCTACACCTTC. Its translation: CASLDGYGYTF.

This clonotype was found many times. The V gene is TRBV12-3 or TRBV12-4, the J gene TRBJ2-7; TRBD2 is a possible D gene (6 bases). CDR3 length: 14 residues. V was shortened by 5 bases and J by 6 bases, with 17 bases between the two germline ends. CDR3 sequence reads: CASSISLASPEQYF. CDR3 DNA sequence: TGTGCCAGCAGTATATCACTAGCTTCCCCCGAGCAGTACTTC.

The chain links TRBV19 to TRBJ2-3, with D tentatively TRBD1 or TRBD2 (5 bases each). Between the trimmed V and J ends, which lost 6 bases and 8 bases, there was a span of 12 bases. Germline-derived CDR1 and CDR2 are LNHDA and SQIVND (reference sequence). The CDR3 extends over 12 amino acids. The CDR3 reads CASRRDGFTQYF. Written as DNA, the CDR3 is TGTGCCAGTAGAAGGGACGGCTTTACGCAGTATTTT.

The chain carries TRBV9 and TRBJ2-7, with 8 bases aligning to TRBD2. V trimming: 0 bases; J trimming: 6 bases; junction bases outside the gene matches: 8. CDR3 length equals 15 residues. Germline V gives CDR1 SGDLS, CDR2 YYNGEE. The CDR3 here is CASSVDRSGGTEQYF. The CDR3 DNA follows: TGTGCCAGCAGCGTAGACAGATCGGGGGGGACCGAGCAGTACTTC.

V is TRBV25-1 and J is TRBJ2-1; 14 bases are shared with TRBD2. Germline V gene data show CDR1 as MGHDK and CDR2 as SYGVNS. The CDR3 sequence is 16 residues long. Trimming at V came to 1 base and at J to 7 bases, leaving 3 bases not matched to a gene. The CDR3 coding sequence is TGTGCCAGCAGTGAATGGACTAGCGGGAGGCGGAATGAGCAGTTCTTC. As protein: CASSEWTSGRRNEQFF. Filled out from reference TRBV25-1 and TRBJ2-1, the complete variable domain reads EADIYQTPRYLVIGTGKKITLECSQTMGHDKMYWYQQDPGMELHLIHYSYGVNSTEKGDLSSESTVSRIRTEHFPLTLESARPSHTSQYLCASSEWTSGRRNEQFFGPGTRLTVL.

This clonotype was counted only a few times. Given a much more abundant clone one base away, this may be a read error. In DNA, the CDR3 is TGTGCCACCAGTGACCTGGGGTGGGGGGGGGGGATCTCCTACAATGAGCAGTTCTTC. It translates to CATSDLGWGGGISYNEQFF. The gene calls are TRBV24-1 and TRBJ2-1, with TRBD2 identical over 7 bases. Germline assignment: CDR1 KGHDR and CDR2 SFDVKD. The J segment lost 0 bases and the V segment lost 4 bases, leaving 14 bases of the junction unmatched. The CDR3 covers 19 residues.

This clonotype was seen repeatedly, ten times or more. This CDR3 is CASSPAQRDHNEQFF. The CDR3 DNA sequence: TGTGCCAGCAGCCCGGCCCAGCGGGACCACAATGAGCAGTTCTTC. The chain has TRBV12-3 or TRBV12-4 and TRBJ2-1; the match to TRBD2 covers 7 bases. V trimming: 6 bases; J trimming: 5 bases; junction bases outside the gene matches: 10. The CDR3 is 15 residues long.

Regarding this clonotype: The junction does not match germline at one end; this may be a read error. This chain joins TRBV10-3 and TRBJ2-7, with D perhaps assigned TRBD1 or TRBD2 (6 bases each). Germline V gene lookup returns CDR1 ENHRY and CDR2 SYGVKD. This CDR3 comprises 16 residues. CDR3 in DNA: TGTGCCAGCAGTGAAGGGAGGACAGTGAGCTCCTACGAGCAGTACTTC. Translation: CASSEGRTVSSYEQYF.

This clonotype was seen a handful of times. This may be a read error, as it is one base from a much larger clone. The chain recombines TRBV24-1 with TRBJ2-5, with a possible D match to TRBD2 (6 bases). The CDR3 sequence is 15 residues long. In germline, CDR1 is KGHDR, CDR2 SFDVKD. V was cut by 6 bases and J by 4 bases, with 17 bases left in between. The CDR3 coding sequence is TGTGCCACCAGTTCAGGAGGGATGGGTGGAGAGACCCAGTACTTC. Its translation: CATSSGGMGGETQYF.

The V call is TRBV19, the J call TRBJ2-1; D unclear. Trimming left V 5 bases short and J 4 bases short, with 9 bases between. The CDR3 runs to 13 residues. Germline V gene sequence: CDR1 LNHDA, CDR2 SQIVND (reference sequence). In nucleotides, the CDR3 is TGTGCCAGTAGTCTCTCCGGGTACAATGAGCAGTTCTTC. Protein: CASSLSGYNEQFF.